The clone carrying this T cell receptor beta chain occurred a few times. TCRdb keeps only in-frame clones here, not all; method: immunoSEQ multiplex PCR. The sample lists about 180,000 clones, around 84% occurring once. This sample is part of a study of blood T cell repertoires in COVID-19. Study-wide context: Acute-phase and convalescent COVID-19 samples originated in the United States, Italy and Spain.

Germline V gene lookup returns CDR1 KGHSH and CDR2 LQKENI. V gave up 4 bases and J gave up 5 bases; unmatched junction bases: 7. There are 14 residues in the CDR3. This chain joins TRBV18 and TRBJ2-5, with 7 bases identical to TRBD1. Sample: peripheral blood. The receptor's source is a man aged 55 to 69 with COVID-19, enrolled during active disease. The CDR3 protein is CASSRGQETETQYF. CDR3 nucleotide sequence: TGTGCCAGCTCACGTGGACAGGAGACGGAGACCCAGTACTTC.